In its sample, the clone carrying this T cell receptor (beta chain) was seen a few times. Antigen unknown. V lost 0 bases and J 0 bases, leaving 16 bases between the germline ends. The CDR3 extends over 18 amino acids. CDR1 and CDR2 from the germline V gene are SGHRS and YFSETQ. This record comes from a study of identical twins. Donors were all healthy Caucasians. Unique molecular identifiers were in the cDNA, with template-switch universal primer binding. TCRdb re-analysed the 5' RACE reads in MiXCR, keeping a single row per CDR3 protein. The sample includes around 340,000 distinct CDR3 sequences, roughly 9% of them seen just once. Findings of the study overall: Cord blood beta clonotypes that were abundant carried fewer insertions, and memory repertoires showed no such trend.

Material for sequencing was naive T cells sorted from blood. This TCR derives from a woman in her fifties or sixties in good health. The rearrangement uses TRBV5-1 and TRBJ2-1, with D perhaps matching TRBD2 (6 bases). The chain's CDR3 is CASSLVAGTASSYNEQFF. CDR3 DNA sequence: TGCGCCAGCAGCTTGGTTGCGGGGACTGCGAGCTCCTACAATGAGCAGTTCTTC.